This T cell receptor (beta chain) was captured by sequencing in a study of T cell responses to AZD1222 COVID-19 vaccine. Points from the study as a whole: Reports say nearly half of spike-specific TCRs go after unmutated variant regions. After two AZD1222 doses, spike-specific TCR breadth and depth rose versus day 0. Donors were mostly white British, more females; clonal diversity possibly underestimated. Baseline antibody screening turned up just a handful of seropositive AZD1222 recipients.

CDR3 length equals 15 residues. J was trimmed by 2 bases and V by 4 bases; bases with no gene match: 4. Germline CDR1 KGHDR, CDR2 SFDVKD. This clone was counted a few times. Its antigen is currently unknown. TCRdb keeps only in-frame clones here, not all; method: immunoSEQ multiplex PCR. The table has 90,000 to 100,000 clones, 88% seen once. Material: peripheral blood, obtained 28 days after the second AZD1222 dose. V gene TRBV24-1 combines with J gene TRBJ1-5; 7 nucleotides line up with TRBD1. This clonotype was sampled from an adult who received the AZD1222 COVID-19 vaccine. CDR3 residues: CATSDRQGGNQPQHF. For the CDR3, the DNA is TGTGCCACCAGTGACAGACAGGGCGGCAATCAGCCCCAGCATTTT.